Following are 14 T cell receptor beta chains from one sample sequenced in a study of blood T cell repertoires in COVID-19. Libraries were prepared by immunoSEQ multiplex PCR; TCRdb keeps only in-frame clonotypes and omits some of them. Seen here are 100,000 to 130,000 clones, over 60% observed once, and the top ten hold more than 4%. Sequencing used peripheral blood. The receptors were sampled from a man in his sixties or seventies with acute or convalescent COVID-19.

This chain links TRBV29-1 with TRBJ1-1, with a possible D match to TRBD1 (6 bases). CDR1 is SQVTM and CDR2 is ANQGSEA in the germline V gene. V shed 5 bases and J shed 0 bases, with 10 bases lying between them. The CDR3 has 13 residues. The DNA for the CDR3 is TGCAGCGTTCCCGGGACACTGAACACTGAAGCTTTCTTT. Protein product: CSVPGTLNTEAFF.

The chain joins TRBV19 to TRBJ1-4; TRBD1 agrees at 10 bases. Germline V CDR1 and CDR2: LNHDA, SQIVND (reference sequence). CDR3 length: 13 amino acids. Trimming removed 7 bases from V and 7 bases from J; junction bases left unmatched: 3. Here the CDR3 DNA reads TGTGCCAGTATTGACAGGGGGCTTGAAAAACTGTTTTTT. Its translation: CASIDRGLEKLFF.

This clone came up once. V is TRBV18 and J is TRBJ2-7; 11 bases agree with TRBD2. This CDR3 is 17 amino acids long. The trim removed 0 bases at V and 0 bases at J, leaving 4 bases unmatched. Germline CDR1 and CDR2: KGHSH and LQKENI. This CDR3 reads CASSPPTSGGTSYEQYF. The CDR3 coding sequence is TGTGCCAGCTCACCACCCACTAGCGGGGGCACCTCCTACGAGCAGTACTTC. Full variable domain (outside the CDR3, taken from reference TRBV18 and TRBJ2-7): NAGVMQNPRHLVRRRGQEARLRCSPMKGHSHVYWYRQLPEEGLKFMVYLQKENIIDESGMPKERFSAEFPKEGPSILRIQQVVRGDSAAYFCASSPPTSGGTSYEQYFGPGTRLTVT.

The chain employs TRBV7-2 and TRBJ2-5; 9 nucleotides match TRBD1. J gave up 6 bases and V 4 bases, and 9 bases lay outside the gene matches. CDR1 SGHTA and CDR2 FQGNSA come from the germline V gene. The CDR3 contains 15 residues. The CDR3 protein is CASSSQPGQGQTQYF. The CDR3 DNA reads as TGTGCCAGCAGCTCCCAACCGGGACAGGGACAGACCCAGTACTTC.

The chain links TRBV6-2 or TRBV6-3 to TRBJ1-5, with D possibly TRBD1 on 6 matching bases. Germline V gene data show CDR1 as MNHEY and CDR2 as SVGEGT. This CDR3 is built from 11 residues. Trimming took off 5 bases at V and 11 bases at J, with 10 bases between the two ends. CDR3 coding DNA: TGTGCCAGCAGTCAAGGGGGATCCCAGCATTTT. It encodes CASSQGGSQHF.

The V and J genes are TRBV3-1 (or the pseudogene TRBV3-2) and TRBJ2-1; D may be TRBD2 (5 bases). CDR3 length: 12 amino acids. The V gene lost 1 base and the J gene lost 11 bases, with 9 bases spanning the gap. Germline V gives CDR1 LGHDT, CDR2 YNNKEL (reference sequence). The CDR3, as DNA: TGTGCCAGCAGCCAAGGGTCCGGGAAGCAGTTCTTC. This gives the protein CASSQGSGKQFF.

Here the CDR3 DNA reads TGTGCCAGCAGATTGACAGGCCAAGAGACCCAGTACTTC. Translation: CASRLTGQETQYF. The chain carries TRBV6-5 and TRBJ2-5, with a weak D call TRBD1 (6 bases). The CDR3 extends over 13 amino acids. Per the germline V gene, CDR1 is MNHEY and CDR2 is SVGAGI. V gave up 6 bases and J gave up 1 base, with 9 bases separating them.

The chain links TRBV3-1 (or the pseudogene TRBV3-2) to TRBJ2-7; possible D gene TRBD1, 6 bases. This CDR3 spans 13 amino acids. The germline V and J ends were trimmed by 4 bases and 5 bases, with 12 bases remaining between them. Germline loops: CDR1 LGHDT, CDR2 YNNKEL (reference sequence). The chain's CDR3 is CASSPNRANEQYF. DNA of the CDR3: TGTGCCAGCAGCCCCAACAGGGCCAACGAGCAGTACTTC.

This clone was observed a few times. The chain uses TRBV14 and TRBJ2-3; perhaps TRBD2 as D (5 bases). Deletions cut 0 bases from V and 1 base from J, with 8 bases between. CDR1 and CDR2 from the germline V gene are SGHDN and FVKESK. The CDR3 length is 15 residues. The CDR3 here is CASSQDSRGTDTQYF. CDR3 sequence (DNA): TGTGCCAGCAGCCAAGATTCGAGGGGCACAGATACGCAGTATTTT.

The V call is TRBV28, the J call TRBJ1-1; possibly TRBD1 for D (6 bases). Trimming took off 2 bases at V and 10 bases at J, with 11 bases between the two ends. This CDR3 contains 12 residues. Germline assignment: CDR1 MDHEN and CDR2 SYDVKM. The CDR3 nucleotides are TGTGCCAGCAGTTTAGGCCAGGGGTTAGCTTTCTTT. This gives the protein CASSLGQGLAFF.

The DNA of the CDR3 is TGTGCCAGCAGTCCCTCCTTCCGGGATGCGATGACCTCAGATACGCAGTATTTT. Its protein product is CASSPSFRDAMTSDTQYF. The genes are TRBV27 and TRBJ2-3; TRBD2 is a possible D gene (5 bases). The CDR3 extends over 18 amino acids. V lost 5 bases, J lost 4 bases, and 25 bases lay in between. Germline values: CDR1 MNHEY, CDR2 SMNVEV (reference sequence).

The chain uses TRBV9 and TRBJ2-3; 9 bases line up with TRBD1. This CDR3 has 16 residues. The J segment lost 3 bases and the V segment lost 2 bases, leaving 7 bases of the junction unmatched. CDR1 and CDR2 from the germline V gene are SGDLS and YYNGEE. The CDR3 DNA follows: TGTGCCAGCAGCGTCCACAGGGGACAGGGAACAGATACGCAGTATTTT. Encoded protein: CASSVHRGQGTDTQYF.

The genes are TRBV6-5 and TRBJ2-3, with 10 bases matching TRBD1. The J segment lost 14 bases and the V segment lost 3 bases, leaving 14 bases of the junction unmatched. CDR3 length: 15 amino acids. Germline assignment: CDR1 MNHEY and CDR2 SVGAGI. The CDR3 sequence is CASSYTGTGEGSRYF. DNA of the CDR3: TGTGCCAGCAGTTATACCGGGACAGGGGAGGGCAGTCGGTATTTT.

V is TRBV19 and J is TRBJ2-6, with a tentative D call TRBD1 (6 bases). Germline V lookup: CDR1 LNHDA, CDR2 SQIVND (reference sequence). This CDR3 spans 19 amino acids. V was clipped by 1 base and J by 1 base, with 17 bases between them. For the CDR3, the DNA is TGTGCCAGTAGTATAGCAGGACAGAGCTTCTTATCTGGGGCCAACGTCCTGACTTTC. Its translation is CASSIAGQSFLSGANVLTF. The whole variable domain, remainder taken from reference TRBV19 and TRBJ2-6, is DGGITQSPKYLFRKEGQNVTLSCEQNLNHDAMYWYRQDPGQGLRLIYYSQIVNDFQKGDIAEGYSVSREKKESFPLTVTSAQKNPTAFYLCASSIAGQSFLSGANVLTFGAGSRLTVL.